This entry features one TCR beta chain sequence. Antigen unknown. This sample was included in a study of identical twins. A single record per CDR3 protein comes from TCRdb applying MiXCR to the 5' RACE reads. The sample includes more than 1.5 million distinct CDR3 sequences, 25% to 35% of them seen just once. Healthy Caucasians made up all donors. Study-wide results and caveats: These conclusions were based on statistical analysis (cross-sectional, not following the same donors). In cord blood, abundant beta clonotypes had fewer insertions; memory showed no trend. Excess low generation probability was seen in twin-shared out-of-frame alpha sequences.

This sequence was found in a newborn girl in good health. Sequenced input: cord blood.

CDR3 protein: CASSASLAGEGNEQFF. As DNA, the CDR3 is TGTGCCAGCAGCGCCTCGCTAGCGGGAGAAGGCAATGAGCAGTTCTTC. The chain employs TRBV9 and TRBJ2-1; 10 bases agree with TRBD2. The CDR3 spans 16 residues. Trimming removed 3 bases from V and 6 bases from J; junction bases left unmatched: 9. Germline CDR1 is SGDLS and CDR2 is YYNGEE.